The T cell receptor (beta chain) under discussion was sequenced for a study of T cells in Graves' hyperthyroidism and ophthalmopathy. There are many counts of this clonotype. Germline loops: CDR1 MNHNS, CDR2 SASEGT. The CDR3 is 18 residues long. Trimming cost V 5 bases and J 1 base; bases outside gene matches: 10. Researchers took RNA transcripts and amplified the TCR beta CDR3 regions from them. A set of HTBI primers served as the primers for a first-round RT-PCR of the TCR CDR3. One entry per CDR3 protein results from TCRdb running MiXCR on the multiplex PCR reads. Of around 350,000 distinct CDR3 sequences listed, approximately 14% are singletons. Fresh 10 ml peripheral blood yielded PBMCs.

The TCR comes from a woman in her twenties or thirties with Graves' ophthalmopathy. The sequencing sample was made of blood. The J gene is TRBJ1-5, the V gene TRBV6-1; 11 bases fit TRBD1. The CDR3 bases are TGTGCCAGCAGTACCGGGACAGGGGGGAAGTGGAGCAATCAGCCCCAGCATTTT. Translated, it gives CASSTGTGGKWSNQPQHF.